A single sample gave rise to the 21 T cell receptor beta chains below, sequenced in a study of T-cell memory formation after mild COVID-19. In TCRdb, the 5' RACE reads were re-called with MiXCR into one record per CDR3 protein. The sample records under 450,000 distinct CDR3 sequences, 20% being singletons. Sequenced material: PBMCs or a T cell subset sorted from them (not recorded which). The receptors were sampled from a young man who had mild COVID-19 (a few samples of this study predate the infection). Cell type and time point are not known.

CDR3 coding DNA: TGTGCCAGCAGCCTCCTGGACAGGGCCTACGAGCAGTACTTC. Translating gives CASSLLDRAYEQYF. V usage is TRBV7-9 and J usage is TRBJ2-7, with 8 nucleotides matching TRBD1. V gave up 5 bases and J gave up 2 bases; unmatched junction bases: 5. This CDR3 region has 14 residues. Germline CDR1 reads SEHNR; CDR2 reads FQNEAQ (reference sequence).

The chain recombines TRBV4-3 with TRBJ2-6; D gene ambiguous. The CDR3 loop spans 17 amino acids. Germline loops: CDR1 LGHNA, CDR2 YSLEER. V lost 1 base and J 0 bases, leaving 10 bases between the germline ends. CDR3 sequence (DNA): TGCGCCAGCAGCCAAGGGTTAGCCTCCTCTGGGGCCAACGTCCTGACTTTC. Translating gives CASSQGLASSGANVLTF.

V gene TRBV19 combines with J gene TRBJ2-3, with D uncertain. This CDR3 comprises 14 residues. V lost 8 bases and J 5 bases, leaving 17 bases between the germline ends. The germline gives CDR1 LNHDA, CDR2 SQIVND (reference sequence). The CDR3 coding sequence is TGTGCCAGTTCACTCGTACGGTCGCGAGATACGCAGTATTTT. This encodes CASSLVRSRDTQYF. Based on the CDR3 plus reference TRBV19 and TRBJ2-3, the full variable domain is DGGITQSPKYLFRKEGQNVTLSCEQNLNHDAMYWYRQDPGQGLRLIYYSQIVNDFQKGDIAEGYSVSREKKESFPLTVTSAQKNPTAFYLCASSLVRSRDTQYFGPGTRLTVL.

The chain has TRBV29-1 and TRBJ2-3; D might be TRBD2 (7 bases). Germline V gives CDR1 SQVTM, CDR2 ANQGSEA. This CDR3 has 15 residues. Trimming took off 2 bases at V and 2 bases at J, with 14 bases between the two ends. For the CDR3, the DNA is TGCAGCGTTGAAAGGCGGGGGCTTCACACAGATACGCAGTATTTT. Its translation: CSVERRGLHTDTQYF.

The V call is TRBV7-2, the J call TRBJ2-3; 16 nucleotides align to TRBD2. Germline V gene sequence: CDR1 SGHTA, CDR2 FQGNSA. The length of the CDR3 is 16 residues. Germline trimming cut 4 bases from V and 6 bases from J; bases unmatched to any gene: 4. Here the CDR3 reads CASSSGLAGGPDTQYF. In nucleotides, the CDR3 is TGTGCCAGCAGCTCGGGACTAGCGGGGGGGCCCGATACGCAGTATTTT.

This chain joins TRBV5-1 and TRBJ1-2, with 8 bases lining up with TRBD1. The germline gives CDR1 SGHRS, CDR2 YFSETQ. V shed 3 bases and J 8 bases; nucleotides not matched to a gene: 12. CDR3 size: 15 residues. The CDR3 here is CASSSAWTGREGYTF. The CDR3 coding sequence is TGCGCCAGCAGCTCCGCATGGACAGGGCGCGAGGGCTACACCTTC. Supplemented by reference TRBV5-1 and TRBJ1-2, the full variable domain reads KAGVTQTPRYLIKTRGQQVTLSCSPISGHRSVSWYQQTPGQGLQFLFEYFSETQRNKGNFPGRFSGRQFSNSRSEMNVSTLELGDSALYLCASSSAWTGREGYTFGSGTRLTVV.

This clonotype was counted a few times. The gene calls are TRBV9 and TRBJ2-7; D may match TRBD1 or TRBD2 (5 bases each). The CDR3 length is 15 residues. CDR1 is SGDLS and CDR2 is YYNGEE in the germline V gene. Trimming cost V 0 bases and J 1 base, with 11 bases left between them. The CDR3, as DNA: TGTGCCAGCAGCGTAGCAGGGAGAGGGTCCTACGAGCAGTACTTC. Translation: CASSVAGRGSYEQYF.

V usage is TRBV5-1 and J usage is TRBJ1-2; 9 positions match TRBD1. V trimming: 4 bases; J trimming: 5 bases; junction bases outside the gene matches: 9. Germline assignment: CDR1 SGHRS and CDR2 YFSETQ. The CDR3 is 15 residues long. The CDR3 sequence: CASSQPGQGQYGYTF. The CDR3 nucleotides are TGCGCCAGCAGCCAACCGGGACAGGGACAATATGGCTACACCTTC.

This clonotype was detected only a few times. The gene calls are TRBV5-1 and TRBJ1-1; no reliable D call. This CDR3 comprises 15 residues. Deletions cut 3 bases from V and 0 bases from J, with 12 bases between. CDR1 SGHRS and CDR2 YFSETQ come from the germline V gene. This chain's CDR3 is CASSSPRGVNTEAFF. DNA for the CDR3: TGCGCCAGCAGCTCACCTCGTGGGGTGAACACTGAAGCTTTCTTT.

The V gene is TRBV12-3 or TRBV12-4, the J gene TRBJ1-2; 7 bases agree with TRBD1. This CDR3 has 15 residues. V shed 2 bases, J shed 8 bases, and the junction held 11 bases outside the gene matches. CDR3 amino acids: CASSLRQGVAHGYTF. CDR3 coding DNA: TGTGCCAGCAGTTTAAGGCAGGGGGTGGCCCACGGCTACACCTTC.

The chain joins TRBV24-1 to TRBJ2-7, with no clear D. CDR1 and CDR2 from the germline V gene are KGHDR and SFDVKD. The CDR3 runs 10 residues. V lost 9 bases and J 3 bases, leaving 5 bases between the germline ends. CDR3 coding DNA: TGTGCCACCGATCGCTACGAGCAGTACTTC. It specifies CATDRYEQYF.

This clonotype was counted between two and nine times. The chain is built from TRBV2 and TRBJ2-5; either TRBD1 or TRBD2 may fit D (5 bases each). V was clipped by 6 bases and J by 4 bases, with 12 bases between them. The CDR3 is 13 residues long. The V gene's germline CDR1 is SNHLY and CDR2 FYNNEI. Here the CDR3 DNA reads TGTGCCAGCAGGATGAGGGGTGTAGAGACCCAGTACTTC. Protein: CASRMRGVETQYF.

The chain recombines TRBV7-3 with TRBJ2-2; 10 positions agree with TRBD1. Germline V gene lookup returns CDR1 SGHTA and CDR2 FQGTGA. J was trimmed by 6 bases and V by 1 base; bases with no gene match: 2. The CDR3 is made up of 15 amino acids. The chain's CDR3 is CASSLIGQGAGELFF. For the CDR3, the DNA is TGTGCCAGCAGCTTAATTGGACAGGGGGCCGGGGAGCTGTTTTTT.

J is TRBJ2-1 and V is TRBV11-2; 13 nucleotides line up with TRBD2. The germline V gene encodes CDR1 SGHAT and CDR2 FQNNGV. V trimming: 2 bases; J trimming: 6 bases; junction bases outside the gene matches: 7. This CDR3 region has 17 residues. The CDR3 coding sequence is TGTGCCAGCAGCTTAACTAGCGGGGGGGCCTTTCGCAATGAGCAGTTCTTC. Translated, it gives CASSLTSGGAFRNEQFF.

Only a few counts were recorded for this clonotype. The V and J genes are TRBV18 and TRBJ1-1, with a weak D call TRBD1 (5 bases). V lost 0 bases and J 4 bases, leaving 9 bases between the germline ends. The CDR3 has 14 residues. CDR1 is KGHSH, CDR2 LQKENI, per germline. This CDR3 reads CASSPPGGTTEAFF. In DNA, the CDR3 is TGTGCCAGCTCACCACCGGGGGGGACCACTGAAGCTTTCTTT. The full variable domain, in which reference TRBV18 and TRBJ1-1 provide the parts outside the CDR3, is NAGVMQNPRHLVRRRGQEARLRCSPMKGHSHVYWYRQLPEEGLKFMVYLQKENIIDESGMPKERFSAEFPKEGPSILRIQQVVRGDSAAYFCASSPPGGTTEAFFGQGTRLTVV.

This clonotype has only a few counts. The chain couples TRBV12-3 or TRBV12-4 to TRBJ1-5, with D perhaps TRBD1 (5 bases). There are 17 residues in the CDR3. The V end was cut by 6 bases, the J end by 3 bases, with 21 bases between. CDR3: CASSPGGGWSPNQPQHF. CDR3 coding DNA: TGTGCCAGCAGCCCGGGTGGGGGGTGGTCCCCCAATCAGCCCCAGCATTTT.

There are a few counts of this clonotype. V gene TRBV29-1 combines with J gene TRBJ2-1, with D perhaps TRBD1 (6 bases). V was cut by 8 bases and J by 1 base, with 15 bases left in between. This CDR3 region has 14 residues. In germline, CDR1 is SQVTM, CDR2 ANQGSEA. The CDR3 DNA reads TGCAGCTCCCTCTCCCAGGGGTCCTACAATGAGCAGTTCTTC. The encoded protein is CSSLSQGSYNEQFF.

This chain connects TRBV7-2 to TRBJ2-5, with D possibly matching TRBD2 (6 bases). V lost 1 base and J lost 5, with 11 bases in between. Per germline, CDR1 SGHTA and CDR2 FQGNSA. The CDR3 covers 14 residues. CDR3 DNA sequence: TGTGCCAGCAGCTTAGACTGGGGGGATGAGACCCAGTACTTC. Residues: CASSLDWGDETQYF.

The chain carries TRBV6-1 and TRBJ2-1, with D possibly matching TRBD2 (5 bases). Trimming shortened V by 4 bases and J by 7 bases, and 14 bases separated the two germline ends. The CDR3 has 14 amino acids. The V gene's germline CDR1 is MNHNS and CDR2 SASEGT. The chain's CDR3 is CASSARLLLNEQFF. The DNA for the CDR3 is TGTGCCAGCAGTGCCCGACTACTACTTAATGAGCAGTTCTTC.

In its sample, this clonotype was seen a few times. The rearrangement links TRBV27 to TRBJ1-6; no definite D call. V gave up 5 bases and J gave up 0 bases, with 14 bases separating them. Germline V CDR1 and CDR2: MNHEY, SMNVEV (reference sequence). The CDR3 consists of 17 residues. The CDR3 reads CASSPQTGSSYNSPLHF. DNA for the CDR3: TGTGCCAGCAGTCCACAGACGGGGAGCTCCTATAATTCACCCCTCCACTTT.

The genes are TRBV11-2 and TRBJ2-1; no reliable D call. V lost 2 bases to trimming and J lost 6 bases, with 11 bases between them. This CDR3 contains 14 residues. Germline lookup yields CDR1 SGHAT and CDR2 FQNNGV. Written as DNA, the CDR3 is TGTGCCAGCAGCTTAAGGGTCGTTCGCAATGAGCAGTTCTTC. Its translation: CASSLRVVRNEQFF.